Presented here are 12 T cell receptor beta chains from one specimen sequenced in a study of blood T cell repertoires in COVID-19. Here immunoSEQ multiplex PCR was the method, and the copy in TCRdb shows in-frame clones only, minus some. Found here are approximately 210,000 clones, roughly nine tenths of them singletons; the top ten hold 0.75% to 0.9%. Sequencing was performed on peripheral blood. Receptor source: a woman between 65 and 79 years old with acute or convalescent COVID-19.

V and J are TRBV9 and TRBJ1-1; tentative D call: TRBD1 (5 bases). The V end was cut by 0 bases, the J end by 5 bases, with 14 bases between. CDR1 SGDLS and CDR2 YYNGEE come from the germline V gene. CDR3 length equals 15 residues. In DNA form, the CDR3 reads TGTGCCAGCAGCGTAGCGGGGGTGAGAGGAACTGAAGCTTTCTTT. Protein: CASSVAGVRGTEAFF.

The chain links TRBV27 to TRBJ2-3; 8 bases are a match to TRBD2. With 6 bases clipped from V and 0 bases from J, the junction kept 20 bases outside the gene matches. Germline V gene sequence: CDR1 MNHEY, CDR2 SMNVEV (reference sequence). The CDR3 is made up of 20 amino acids. CDR3 coding DNA: TGTGCCAGCAGGGCCCGGGCAGCGGGAGATTTTGTGGGTAGCACAGATACGCAGTATTTT. It specifies CASRARAAGDFVGSTDTQYF.

V gene TRBV27 combines with J gene TRBJ1-1; D call uncertain. V was clipped by 2 bases and J by 4 bases, with 23 bases between them. Germline CDR1 MNHEY, CDR2 SMNVEV (reference sequence). This CDR3 has 18 amino acids. In nucleotides, the CDR3 is TGTGCCAGCAGTTTAACACCCCTGTCCTGGAGGGTAGGCACTGAAGCTTTCTTT. Translated, it gives CASSLTPLSWRVGTEAFF.

This chain joins TRBV5-1 and TRBJ2-7, with D maybe TRBD2 (5 bases). The V gene's germline CDR1 is SGHRS and CDR2 YFSETQ. This CDR3 is 13 amino acids long. V was shortened by 0 bases and J by 7 bases, with 11 bases between the two germline ends. The DNA for the CDR3 is TGCGCCAGCAGCTTGGAGTCTTGGAGGGAGCAGTACTTC. This gives the protein CASSLESWREQYF.

The chain is built from TRBV6-2 or TRBV6-3 and TRBJ2-7, with 9 bases identical to TRBD2. CDR3 length: 17 residues. V shed 0 bases, J shed 3 bases, and the junction held 9 bases outside the gene matches. CDR1 is MNHEY, CDR2 SVGEGT, per germline. The CDR3: CASSYSISREGDYEQYF. The CDR3, as DNA: TGTGCCAGCAGTTACTCGATATCGCGGGAGGGGGACTACGAGCAGTACTTC.

This chain connects TRBV19 to TRBJ1-1; D remains ambiguous. V was shortened by 7 bases and J by 1 base, with 25 bases between the two germline ends. Germline-derived CDR1 and CDR2 are LNHDA and SQIVND (reference sequence). This CDR3 comprises 18 residues. The CDR3 sequence: CASKEFGATKKGNTEAFF. Here the CDR3 DNA reads TGTGCCAGTAAAGAATTTGGAGCGACCAAAAAAGGGAACACTGAAGCTTTCTTT.

The CDR3 sequence is CASSTPSGGTTDTQYF. Here the CDR3 DNA reads TGTGCCAGTAGTACCCCTAGCGGGGGAACCACAGATACGCAGTATTTT. The V and J genes are TRBV19 and TRBJ2-3; 10 bases align to TRBD2. CDR3 length equals 16 residues. Germline values: CDR1 LNHDA, CDR2 SQIVND (reference sequence). After removal of 4 bases from V and 2 bases from J, the junction contained 6 bases not matched to a gene.

The chain uses TRBV5-1 and TRBJ2-7; D might be TRBD1 (5 bases). The ends were cut back, 4 bases at V and 4 bases at J, with 15 bases in the middle. The CDR3 loop spans 14 amino acids. Germline V gene data show CDR1 as SGHRS and CDR2 as YFSETQ. This chain's CDR3 is CASSQGASRYEQYF. The CDR3 DNA follows: TGCGCCAGCAGCCAAGGGGCCTCCCGGTACGAGCAGTACTTC.

This rearrangement joins TRBV3-1 (or the pseudogene TRBV3-2) to TRBJ1-6; a possible D gene is TRBD1 (6 bases). The CDR3 consists of 14 residues. V gave up 4 bases and J gave up 7 bases, with 11 bases separating them. The germline V gene encodes CDR1 LGHDT and CDR2 YNNKEL (reference sequence). CDR3 protein: CASSLRGKNSPLHF. CDR3 nucleotides: TGTGCCAGCAGCCTAAGGGGGAAGAATTCACCCCTCCACTTT.

V usage is TRBV5-1 and J usage is TRBJ2-5, with no clear D. Per germline, CDR1 SGHRS and CDR2 YFSETQ. CDR3 length equals 13 residues. V dropped 1 base and J dropped 1 base, with 5 bases sitting between them. The CDR3 protein is CASSLFSQETQYF. The CDR3 DNA follows: TGCGCCAGCAGCTTGTTTAGCCAAGAGACCCAGTACTTC.

The chain combines TRBV7-8 with TRBJ1-2; 8 bases map to TRBD1. Germline loops: CDR1 SGHVS, CDR2 FQNEAQ. J was trimmed by 4 bases and V by 5 bases; bases with no gene match: 6. The CDR3 is made up of 14 amino acids. In DNA form, the CDR3 reads TGTGCCAGCAGCGAGGACAGGGAATTCTATGGCTACACCTTC. Protein product: CASSEDREFYGYTF.

The sample holds a few counts of this clone. The chain uses TRBV18 and TRBJ2-7; 7 positions agree with TRBD1. With 4 bases clipped from V and 2 bases from J, the junction kept 5 bases outside the gene matches. The germline V gene encodes CDR1 KGHSH and CDR2 LQKENI. CDR3 length equals 14 residues. Here the CDR3 reads CASSLGQAAYEQYF. The CDR3 DNA is TGTGCCAGCTCACTCGGACAGGCTGCCTACGAGCAGTACTTC.